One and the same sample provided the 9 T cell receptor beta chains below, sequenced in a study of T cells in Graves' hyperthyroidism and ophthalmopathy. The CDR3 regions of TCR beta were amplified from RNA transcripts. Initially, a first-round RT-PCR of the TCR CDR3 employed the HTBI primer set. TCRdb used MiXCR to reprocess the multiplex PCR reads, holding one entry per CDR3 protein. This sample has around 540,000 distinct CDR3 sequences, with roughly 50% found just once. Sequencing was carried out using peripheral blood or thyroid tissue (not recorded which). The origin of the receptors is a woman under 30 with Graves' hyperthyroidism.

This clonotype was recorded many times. CDR3 sequence (DNA): TGCAGTATCAGGGGTGACACCGGGGAGCTGTTTTTT. Protein product: CSIRGDTGELFF. The genes are TRBV29-1 and TRBJ2-2; TRBD1 is a possible D gene (6 bases). Germline values: CDR1 SQVTM, CDR2 ANQGSEA. The length of the CDR3 is 12 residues.

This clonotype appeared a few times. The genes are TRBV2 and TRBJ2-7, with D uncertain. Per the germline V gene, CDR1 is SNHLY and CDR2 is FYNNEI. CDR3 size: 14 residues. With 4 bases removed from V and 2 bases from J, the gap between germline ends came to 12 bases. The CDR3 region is CASSGSRLTYEQYF. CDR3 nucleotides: TGTGCCAGCAGTGGGAGCAGGTTAACCTACGAGCAGTACTTC. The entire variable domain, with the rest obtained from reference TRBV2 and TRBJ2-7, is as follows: EPEVTQTPSHQVTQMGQEVILRCVPISNHLYFYWYRQILGQKVEFLVSFYNNEISEKSEIFDDQFSVERPDGSNFTLKIRSTKLEDSAMYFCASSGSRLTYEQYFGPGTRLTVT.

The CDR3 DNA reads as TGCGCCAGCAGCCCAGGGGACAGGGGGAGAGCTTTCTTT. Translating it yields CASSPGDRGRAFF. The chain is built from TRBV5-1 and TRBJ1-1; 11 positions agree with TRBD1. V shed 4 bases, J shed 10 bases, and the junction held 6 bases outside the gene matches. From germline, CDR1 is SGHRS and CDR2 YFSETQ. The CDR3 spans 13 residues.

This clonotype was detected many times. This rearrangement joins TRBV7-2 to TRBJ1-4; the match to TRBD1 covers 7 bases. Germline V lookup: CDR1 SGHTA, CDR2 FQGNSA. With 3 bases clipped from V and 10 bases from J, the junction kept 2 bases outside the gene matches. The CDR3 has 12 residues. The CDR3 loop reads CASSFQGVKLFF. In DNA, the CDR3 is TGTGCCAGCAGCTTCCAGGGGGTAAAACTGTTTTTT.

The DNA for the CDR3 is TGTGCCAGCAGCGCTCTGTCTGGGGCCAACGTCCTGACTTTC. Protein product: CASSALSGANVLTF. This chain joins TRBV7-8 and TRBJ2-6; D is unclear. The CDR3 covers 14 residues. Germline CDR1 is SGHVS and CDR2 is FQNEAQ. The V end lost 5 bases, the J end lost 1 base, and 6 bases lay between the germline ends.

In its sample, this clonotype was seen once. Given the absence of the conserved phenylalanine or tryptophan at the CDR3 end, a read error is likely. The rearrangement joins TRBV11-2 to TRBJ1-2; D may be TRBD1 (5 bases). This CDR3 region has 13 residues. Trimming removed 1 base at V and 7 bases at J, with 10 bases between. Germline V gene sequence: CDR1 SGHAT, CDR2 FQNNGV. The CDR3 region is CASSLGAGTGYTL. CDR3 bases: TGTGCCAGCAGCTTAGGAGCAGGGACTGGCTACACCCTC.

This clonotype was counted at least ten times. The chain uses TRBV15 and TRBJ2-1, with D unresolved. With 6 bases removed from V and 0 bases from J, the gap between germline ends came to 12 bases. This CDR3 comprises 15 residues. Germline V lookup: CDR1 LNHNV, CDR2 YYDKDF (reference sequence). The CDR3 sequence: CATRTNPSSYNEQFF. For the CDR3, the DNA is TGTGCCACCAGAACCAATCCGAGCTCCTACAATGAGCAGTTCTTC. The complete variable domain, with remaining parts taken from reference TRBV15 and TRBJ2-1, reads DAMVIQNPRYQVTQFGKPVTLSCSQTLNHNVMYWYQQKSSQAPKLLFHYYDKDFNNEADTPDNFQSRRPNTSFCFLDIRSPGLGDTAMYLCATRTNPSSYNEQFFGPGTRLTVL.

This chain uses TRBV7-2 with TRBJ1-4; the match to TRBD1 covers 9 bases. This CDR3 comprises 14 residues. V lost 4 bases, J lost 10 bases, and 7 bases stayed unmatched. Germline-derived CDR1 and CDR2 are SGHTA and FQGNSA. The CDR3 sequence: CASSWDRVPAKLFF. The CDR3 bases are TGTGCCAGCAGCTGGGACAGGGTCCCTGCAAAACTGTTTTTT.

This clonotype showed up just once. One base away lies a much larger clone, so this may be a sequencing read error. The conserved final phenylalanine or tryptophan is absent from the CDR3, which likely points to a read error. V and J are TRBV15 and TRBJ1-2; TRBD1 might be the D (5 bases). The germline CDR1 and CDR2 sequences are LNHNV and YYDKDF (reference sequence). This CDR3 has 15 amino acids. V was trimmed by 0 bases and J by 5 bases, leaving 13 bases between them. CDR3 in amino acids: CATSRDKETAYGYTS. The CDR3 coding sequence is TGTGCCACCAGCAGAGATAAAGAGACAGCATATGGCTACACCTCC.